One T cell receptor (beta chain) is described in this entry. The sample holds many counts of this clonotype. Which antigen it targets is not known. The input lacks base qualities; no much larger clone sits a single base away. The sample's treatment or condition, from its label and the paper: live attenuated yellow fever vaccine strain. A standard Ficoll-Paque protocol was used to isolate PBMCs from peripheral blood. Dynabeads CD4 and CD8 positive selection kits were used to isolate the CD4 and CD8 T-cell fractions. TriZol was used to extract RNA from bulk PBMCs, from CD4 and CD8 fractions, and from dextramer-positive and dextramer-negative fractions. TCR cDNA was synthesized by 5'RACE template switching, through which a universal primer site and unique molecular identifiers were introduced. Priming of cDNA synthesis was performed from both the TCR alpha and TCR beta constant segments. Library amplification involved two PCR steps, and the second step added sample barcodes and sequencing adapters. Sequencing of libraries was performed on Illumina HiSeq 2500 (2x100 bp) or NovaSeq (2x150 bp). In the paper's pipeline: MIGEC handled demultiplexing of reads and collapsing into UMI consensus sequences, while MiXCR performed V(D)J alignment. Using edgeR on replicate PBMC samples, clonotypes were called vaccine-responding if FDR was below 0.01 and the log2 fold change was above 5 up to day 15. Each bulk clonotype was labeled CD4 or CD8 based on which sequenced repertoire, CD4 or CD8, contained the clonotype at higher abundance. Clones were called with MiXCR by TCRdb after fastp trimmed the public reads at Q25, and only in-frame beta chains were retained. Rows matching on CDR3 protein sequence are summarized as one entry with the most common DNA and genes. The V and J calls and clone size are TCRdb's, not the authors'. The sample table records roughly 120,000 distinct CDR3 sequences; about 7% of these occur just once. Around 2.6% of the sample is taken by the ten largest.

This sample was taken from a study of T cells after yellow fever vaccination (dated by TCRdb to between 2018 and 2020). About the investigation overall: The SMART-Seq v4 Ultra Low Input RNA kit was used to prepare libraries from fractions with low cell numbers. Bulk PBMC replicates and cell subsets were isolated from blood drawn at multiple timepoints before and after both primary and secondary immunization. Two healthy male donors, one aged 18 to 30 and one aged 30 to 40 years, were included in the cohort. To follow T-cell clones before and after primary and booster YFV17D yellow fever vaccination, bulk TCR alpha and beta repertoires were sequenced over time. General findings and caveats noted by the study authors: The secondary T-cell response was weaker than the primary response but faster, peaking on day 5 instead of day 15. A small fraction of clonotypes showed up in both the CD4 and CD8 compartments, probably as a result of convergent recombination. After the booster, most of the clones that had expanded following primary vaccination were detected again (roughly 97% of CD4 and around 88% of CD8), which suggests that memory was broadly maintained. Computational filtering was needed because FACS-sorted repertoires could contain abundant contaminating clonotypes from the bulk population. Only two donors were included in the study, so the extent to which the findings can be generalized is limited.

Trimming at the junction amounts to 2 bases on V and 2 bases on J, and the germline ends lie 9 bases apart. CDR1 and CDR2 are drawn from the germline V gene: MRHNA, SNTAGT. Including the terminal cysteine and phenylalanine, the CDR3 comprises 14 residues. Just the 42-base CDR3 DNA is kept, in frame starting at base 1. The receptor was isolated from a man aged 18-30 years who received the YFV17D yellow fever vaccine. The sequences come from CD4+ T cells sorted from PBMCs, collected 45 days after the first yellow fever vaccination. The V and J segments used are TRBV6-4 and TRBJ1-2; the D gene remains uncertain. Here the CDR3 is given as CASSDTWINYGYTF. The nucleotide sequence is given as TGTGCCAGCAGTGACACGTGGATAAACTATGGCTACACCTTC.